This T cell receptor beta chain was sequenced in a study of blood T cell repertoires in COVID-19. Study details: Both acute and convalescent COVID-19 samples were obtained from the United States, Italy and Spain. Sources were T cells, B-cell-depleted T cells, or PBMCs; the material itself was cDNA or gDNA.

This table comes from immunoSEQ multiplex PCR, and its TCRdb copy is limited to in-frame clones, with some not included. The sample holds around 260,000 clones, 86% seen once. The germline gives CDR1 SGHTA, CDR2 FQGNSA. The CDR3 consists of 14 residues. Trimming stripped 3 bases from V and 9 bases from J, with 15 bases between. The receptor's source is a man aged 18 to 29 with active or convalescent COVID-19. V and J are TRBV7-2 and TRBJ2-1; D is perhaps TRBD2 (6 bases). The sample was peripheral blood. The CDR3 spells CASSFPGRVGEQFF. The DNA of the CDR3 is TGTGCCAGCAGCTTCCCCGGGAGAGTCGGTGAGCAGTTCTTC.